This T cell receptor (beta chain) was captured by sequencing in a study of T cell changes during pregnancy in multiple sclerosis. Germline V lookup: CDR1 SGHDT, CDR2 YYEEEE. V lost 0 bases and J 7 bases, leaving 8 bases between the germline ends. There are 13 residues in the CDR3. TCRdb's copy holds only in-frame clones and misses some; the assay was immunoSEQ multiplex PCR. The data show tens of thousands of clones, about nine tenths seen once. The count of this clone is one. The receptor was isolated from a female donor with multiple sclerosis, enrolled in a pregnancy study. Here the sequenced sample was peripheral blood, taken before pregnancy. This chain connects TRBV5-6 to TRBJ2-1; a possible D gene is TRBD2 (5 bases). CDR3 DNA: TGTGCCAGCAGCTTGGCGGGAAGAAATGAGCAGTTCTTC. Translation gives CASSLAGRNEQFF.